This T cell receptor beta chain was documented in a study of blood T cell repertoires in COVID-19. The overall study: The study drew acute and convalescent COVID-19 samples from the United States, Italy and Spain. T cells, B-cell-depleted T cells, or PBMCs provided the cDNA or gDNA that served as material.

Study processing details: Estimated nucleated cell counts came from reference gene primer amplification. Using immunoSEQ multiplex PCR, the repertoire was profiled, and TCRdb retains in-frame clones only, with some absent. V and J calls and clone size come straight from that table; D and trimming were deduced from the DNA. The sample lists around 170,000 clones, approximately 83% seen once, with over 7.5% in the top ten. With 0 bases removed from V and 4 bases from J, the gap between germline ends came to 12 bases. The germline gives CDR1 PRHDT, CDR2 FYEKMQ (reference sequence). CDR3 length equals 16 residues.

This TCR derives from a man aged 50 to 59 with active or convalescent COVID-19. The rearrangement links TRBV13 to TRBJ1-4, with D unresolved. Sequencing was carried out using peripheral blood. The CDR3 region has the DNA TGTGCCAGCAGCTTAGGGGCCAAGTCCAATAATGAAAAACTGTTTTTT. This translates into CASSLGAKSNNEKLFF.